The 24 T cell receptor beta chains below all came from one sample that was sequenced in a study of control samples from healthy donors and cancer patients. Clones were read by immunoSEQ multiplex PCR, and TCRdb kept only the in-frame ones, dropping some. The sample yields fewer than 150,000 clones, 75% to 95% seen once. The specimen was blood. The receptors come from a man between 18 and 35 years old in good health.

In its sample, this clone was seen once. This chain links TRBV7-2 with TRBJ2-7, with 7 bases lining up with TRBD1. V was pared by 5 bases and J by 6 bases, with 10 bases of the junction left unmatched. This CDR3 comprises 14 residues. Germline CDR1 and CDR2: SGHTA and FQGNSA. CDR3 sequence: CASSRAQGFSEQYF. For the CDR3, the DNA is TGTGCCAGCAGCCGCGCACAGGGGTTCTCCGAGCAGTACTTC.

The rearrangement joins TRBV28 to TRBJ2-5, with D possibly TRBD2 on 5 matching bases. Trimming removed 6 bases at V and 5 bases at J, with 22 bases between. Germline V lookup: CDR1 MDHEN, CDR2 SYDVKM. The CDR3 contains 16 residues. CDR3: CASSYPQDGLVETQYF. The DNA for the CDR3 is TGTGCCAGCAGCTACCCCCAGGACGGACTTGTTGAGACCCAGTACTTC.

The chain carries TRBV28 and TRBJ2-3; TRBD1 matches at 8 bases. This CDR3 spans 15 amino acids. Losses at the gene ends were 7 bases for V and 5 bases for J; bases not matched to a gene: 11. The germline gives CDR1 MDHEN, CDR2 SYDVKM. The chain's CDR3 is CASTAPQGARDTQYF. The CDR3 DNA is TGTGCCAGCACCGCCCCTCAGGGGGCGAGAGATACGCAGTATTTT.

The genes are TRBV12-5 and TRBJ1-6; no firm D call. This CDR3 is 12 amino acids long. Deletions cut 6 bases from V and 9 bases from J, with 9 bases between. Germline V gene data show CDR1 as LGHNT and CDR2 as FRNRAP. In nucleotides, the CDR3 is TGTGCTAGTGGGGGCGCCGGTTCACCCCTCCACTTT. It specifies CASGGAGSPLHF.

This chain joins TRBV5-1 and TRBJ2-5; 11 bases are a match to TRBD2. Per germline, CDR1 SGHRS and CDR2 YFSETQ. V shed 3 bases and J 3 bases; nucleotides not matched to a gene: 1. This CDR3 spans 14 amino acids. The CDR3 protein is CASSSLAGEETQYF. The DNA of the CDR3 is TGCGCCAGCAGCTCACTAGCGGGGGAAGAGACCCAGTACTTC.

This chain uses TRBV28 with TRBJ1-4, with 12 bases identical to TRBD1. Losses at the gene ends were 3 bases for V and 7 bases for J; bases not matched to a gene: 6. The CDR3 contains 16 residues. CDR1 is MDHEN, CDR2 SYDVKM, per germline. CDR3 DNA: TGTGCCAGCAGTTTGGGACAGGGGGCTAAAGGTGAAAAACTGTTTTTT. This codes for CASSLGQGAKGEKLFF. The variable domain in full, with the rest retrieved from reference TRBV28 and TRBJ1-4, is DVKVTQSSRYLVKRTGEKVFLECVQDMDHENMFWYRQDPGLGLRLIYFSYDVKMKEKGDIPEGYSVSREKKERFSLILESASTNQTSMYLCASSLGQGAKGEKLFFGSGTQLSVL.

The J gene is TRBJ2-7, the V gene TRBV15; D possibly uses TRBD1 or TRBD2 (6 bases each). The CDR3 sequence is 15 residues long. The germline CDR1 and CDR2 sequences are LNHNV and YYDKDF (reference sequence). Trimming took off 1 base at V and 2 bases at J, with 12 bases between the two ends. In nucleotides, the CDR3 is TGTGCCACCAGCAGAGGGGCGGGACAAACCTACGAGCAGTACGTC. Amino acid sequence: CATSRGAGQTYEQYV.

This clone occurred many times. V gene TRBV4-1 combines with J gene TRBJ2-2; D is uncertain. This CDR3 is 11 amino acids long. Deletions cut 1 base from V and 10 bases from J, with 4 bases between. CDR1 is MGHRA, CDR2 YSYEKL, per germline. The CDR3 loop is CASSQGQELFF. DNA of the CDR3: TGCGCCAGCAGCCAAGGACAGGAGCTGTTTTTT.

This rearrangement joins TRBV7-9 to TRBJ2-2; 8 bases agree with TRBD2. Germline values: CDR1 SEHNR, CDR2 FQNEAQ (reference sequence). With 2 bases clipped from V and 5 bases from J, the junction kept 7 bases outside the gene matches. The CDR3 has 16 amino acids. CDR3 protein: CASSLNGASGTGELFF. CDR3 coding DNA: TGTGCCAGCAGCTTAAATGGGGCTAGCGGGACCGGGGAGCTGTTTTTT.

The chain links TRBV24-1 to TRBJ2-1, with TRBD2 as a possible D gene (5 bases). Deletions cut 3 bases from V and 3 bases from J, with 17 bases between. Germline V gene sequence: CDR1 KGHDR, CDR2 SFDVKD. The CDR3 is made up of 17 amino acids. CDR3 bases: TGTGCCACCAGTGATCCCGGTCCTAGCTCCATCTACAATGAGCAGTTCTTC. Protein product: CATSDPGPSSIYNEQFF.

The chain has TRBV5-8 and TRBJ2-5; D is uncertain. The CDR3 loop spans 14 amino acids. Germline CDR1 and CDR2: SGHTS and YDEGEE. Deletions cut 4 bases from V and 2 bases from J, with 12 bases between. CDR3 DNA: TGTGCCAGCAGCCCCGGACCCAATCAAGAGACCCAGTACTTC. Amino acids: CASSPGPNQETQYF.

This sequence joins TRBV30 and TRBJ1-1; D is unresolved. This CDR3 contains 12 residues. Trimming stripped 4 bases from V and 5 bases from J, with 11 bases between. Per the germline V gene, CDR1 is GTSNPN and CDR2 is SVGIG (reference sequence). Here the CDR3 reads CAWIWATTEAFF. DNA for the CDR3: TGTGCCTGGATATGGGCTACTACTGAAGCTTTCTTT.

This chain links TRBV24-1 with TRBJ2-6, with no clear D. V was clipped by 4 bases and J by 2 bases, with 8 bases between them. The CDR3 totals 15 residues. In germline, CDR1 is KGHDR, CDR2 SFDVKD. In nucleotides, the CDR3 is TGTGCCACCAGTGACAGAGCACCTGGGGCCAACGTCCTGACTTTC. This codes for CATSDRAPGANVLTF.

V usage is TRBV5-4 and J usage is TRBJ2-7, with 8 bases fitting TRBD2. The CDR3 consists of 16 residues. CDR1 is SGHNT and CDR2 is YYREEE in the germline V gene (reference sequence). The V segment lost 2 bases and the J segment 3 bases; nucleotides outside the gene matches: 10. CDR3: CASSFPHSGGGYEQYF. The CDR3 DNA reads as TGTGCCAGCAGCTTTCCCCACAGCGGGGGAGGCTACGAGCAGTACTTC. The full variable domain, its missing parts supplied by reference TRBV5-4 and TRBJ2-7, is ETGVTQSPTHLIKTRGQQVTLRCSSQSGHNTVSWYQQALGQGPQFIFQYYREEENGRGNFPPRFSGLQFPNYSSELNVNALELDDSALYLCASSFPHSGGGYEQYFGPGTRLTVT.

The rearrangement uses TRBV10-1 and TRBJ2-2; D is tentatively TRBD1 or TRBD2 (5 bases each). This CDR3 is built from 15 residues. The ends were cut back, 0 bases at V and 4 bases at J, with 9 bases in the middle. The germline V gene encodes CDR1 WNHNN and CDR2 SYGVQD (reference sequence). CDR3 sequence reads: CASSESVGGTGELFF. CDR3 bases: TGCGCCAGCAGTGAGTCCGTTGGGGGCACCGGGGAGCTGTTTTTT.

This clone came up once. The chain employs TRBV2 and TRBJ1-2; a possible D gene is TRBD1 (5 bases). CDR3 length: 13 amino acids. V was trimmed by 8 bases and J by 5 bases, leaving 15 bases between them. Germline-derived CDR1 and CDR2 are SNHLY and FYNNEI. The CDR3 nucleotides are TGTGCCAGCGGAACAGGAACGATTTATGGCTACACCTTC. Protein product: CASGTGTIYGYTF.

The chain links TRBV19 to TRBJ2-3; 7 bases are shared with TRBD2. Germline V gene sequence: CDR1 LNHDA, CDR2 SQIVND (reference sequence). The CDR3 runs 14 residues. J was trimmed by 0 bases and V by 3 bases; bases with no gene match: 0. The CDR3 protein is CASSISGSTDTQYF. The CDR3 DNA is TGTGCCAGTAGTATTAGCGGGAGCACAGATACGCAGTATTTT.

The chain couples TRBV29-1 to TRBJ1-1; perhaps TRBD1 as D (5 bases). V lost 7 bases, J lost 11 bases, and 14 bases lay in between. This CDR3 has 10 amino acids. Germline lookup yields CDR1 SQVTM and CDR2 ANQGSEA. Written as DNA, the CDR3 is TGCAGCGCCGGCCAGGGAGGGGCTTTCTTT. It specifies CSAGQGGAFF.

This chain links TRBV5-1 with TRBJ2-5; D might be TRBD1 (6 bases). This CDR3 is built from 13 residues. The V end was cut by 4 bases, the J end by 3 bases, with 10 bases between. The germline V gene has CDR1 SGHRS and CDR2 YFSETQ. This CDR3 is CASSIGQKETQYF. CDR3 DNA: TGCGCCAGCAGCATCGGACAGAAAGAGACCCAGTACTTC.

This sequence joins TRBV11-2 and TRBJ2-1; D unresolved. From germline, CDR1 is SGHAT and CDR2 FQNNGV. Trimming took 1 base from V and 9 from J, leaving 7 bases between them. The CDR3 has 12 amino acids. CDR3: CASSLVRVEQFF. The CDR3 DNA reads as TGTGCCAGCAGCTTAGTTCGGGTTGAGCAGTTCTTC.

The rearrangement uses TRBV11-3 and TRBJ2-5; 11 bases are shared with TRBD1. The trim removed 1 base at V and 5 bases at J, leaving 6 bases unmatched. CDR3 length: 16 residues. From germline, CDR1 is SGHNT and CDR2 YENEEA. CDR3 in DNA: TGTGCCAGCAGCTTAGGCTCGGGACAGGGGGTCGAGACCCAGTACTTC. Protein: CASSLGSGQGVETQYF.

The count of this clone is one. The chain combines TRBV28 with TRBJ1-4; D might be TRBD1 (5 bases). Germline assignment: CDR1 MDHEN and CDR2 SYDVKM. The CDR3 covers 14 residues. The V end lost 6 bases, the J end lost 3 bases, and 11 bases lay between the germline ends. Here the CDR3 DNA reads TGTGCCAGCAGACACCAGGGACCTAATGAAAAACTGTTTTTT. Its protein product is CASRHQGPNEKLFF.

J is TRBJ2-7 and V is TRBV3-1 (or the pseudogene TRBV3-2); the match to TRBD1 covers 10 bases. The CDR3 spans 18 residues. With V trimmed by 3 bases and J by 0 bases, 11 bases remained unmatched. Per germline, CDR1 LGHDT and CDR2 YNNKEL (reference sequence). The CDR3 nucleotides are TGTGCCAGCAGCCATAAAGACAGGGGGCGGGAGAACTCCTACGAGCAGTACTTC. This codes for CASSHKDRGRENSYEQYF.

The gene calls are TRBV7-3 and TRBJ2-2; TRBD2 matches at 10 bases. The trim removed 3 bases at V and 0 bases at J, leaving 4 bases unmatched. This CDR3 comprises 17 residues. In germline, CDR1 is SGHTA, CDR2 FQGTGA. The CDR3 DNA sequence: TGTGCCAGCAGCTTGAGCGGGAGGGCCTCGAACACCGGGGAGCTGTTTTTT. Encoded protein: CASSLSGRASNTGELFF.